The 30 T cell receptor beta chains presented below share a single source sample, sequenced in a study of T-cell memory formation after mild COVID-19. TCRdb re-derived calls from the 5' RACE reads in MiXCR, one entry per CDR3 protein. The sample includes more than 300,000 distinct CDR3 sequences, roughly 19% seen only once; the top ten take 21%. The sequenced sample was PBMCs or a T cell subset sorted from them (not recorded which). The receptors derive from a man younger than 30 who had mild COVID-19 (a few samples of this study predate the infection). Cell type and time point are not known.

This clonotype was seen at least ten times. This chain joins TRBV4-1 and TRBJ2-5; D unresolved. V was pared by 2 bases and J by 6 bases, with 10 bases between. Germline V gene lookup returns CDR1 MGHRA and CDR2 YSYEKL. The CDR3 runs to 13 residues. The CDR3 coding sequence is TGCGCCAGCAGCCAATTGGACCCGAAGACCCAGTACTTC. This sequence encodes CASSQLDPKTQYF.

The J gene is TRBJ1-1, the V gene TRBV10-3; TRBD1 agrees at 8 bases. The germline gives CDR1 ENHRY, CDR2 SYGVKD. The ends lost 4 bases at V and 1 base at J; junction bases unmatched: 5. This CDR3 spans 15 amino acids. The CDR3 DNA follows: TGTGCCATCAGTGGGGTTGGGACAGGGAACACTGAAGCTTTCTTT. This gives the protein CAISGVGTGNTEAFF.

V gene TRBV5-1 combines with J gene TRBJ2-5; D is possibly TRBD2 (5 bases). Trimming removed 6 bases from V and 2 bases from J, with 8 bases in between. The germline gives CDR1 SGHRS, CDR2 YFSETQ. This CDR3 is built from 12 residues. The CDR3, as DNA: TGCGCCAGCATCGGACTGCAAGAGACCCAGTACTTC. Its translation: CASIGLQETQYF.

V and J are TRBV10-3 and TRBJ2-1, with 7 bases identical to TRBD2. In germline, CDR1 is ENHRY, CDR2 SYGVKD. CDR3 size: 19 residues. Trimming at V came to 4 bases and at J to 0 bases, leaving 15 bases not matched to a gene. CDR3 amino acids: CAISGSSGPITPSYNEQFF. DNA for the CDR3: TGTGCCATCAGTGGTTCTAGCGGTCCTATCACCCCCTCCTACAATGAGCAGTTCTTC.

This chain uses TRBV20-1 with TRBJ2-7; D is unresolved. CDR1 is DFQATT and CDR2 is SNEGSKA in the germline V gene (reference sequence). The CDR3 consists of 13 residues. Trimming shortened V by 0 bases and J by 0 bases, and 6 bases separated the two germline ends. CDR3 loop: CSAREASSYEQYF. The CDR3 DNA reads TGCAGTGCTAGAGAGGCCTCCTCCTACGAGCAGTACTTC.

V is TRBV11-2 and J is TRBJ2-1; TRBD2 agrees at 8 bases. V dropped 2 bases and J dropped 12; count of bases not matched to a gene: 15. CDR1 and CDR2 from the germline V gene are SGHAT and FQNNGV. This CDR3 has 16 residues. In DNA, the CDR3 is TGTGCCAGCAGCTTAAGGGCTAGCGGGTCTTTCGACGTGCAGTTCTTC. This encodes CASSLRASGSFDVQFF.

This clonotype was detected once. This sequence joins TRBV7-8 and TRBJ2-1, with 8 positions matching TRBD2. The J segment lost 9 bases and the V segment lost 3 bases, leaving 10 bases of the junction unmatched. Per germline, CDR1 SGHVS and CDR2 FQNEAQ. The CDR3 runs to 15 residues. CDR3 loop: CASSFGAGATTEQFF. CDR3 nucleotides: TGTGCCAGCAGCTTTGGAGCGGGGGCTACCACTGAGCAGTTCTTC.

This clonotype was seen only a few times. The gene calls are TRBV20-1 and TRBJ1-2; no reliable D call. V lost 0 bases and J 4 bases, leaving 6 bases between the germline ends. This CDR3 has 12 amino acids. Per the germline V gene, CDR1 is DFQATT and CDR2 is SNEGSKA (reference sequence). CDR3 DNA: TGCAGTGCTAGAGACACCTTCTATGGCTACACCTTC. It yields the protein CSARDTFYGYTF.

CDR3 DNA: TGTGCCAGCAGAAATGGCGGGACAGTTAACAATGAGCAGTTCTTC. It codes for CASRNGGTVNNEQFF. The rearrangement joins TRBV12-3 or TRBV12-4 to TRBJ2-1, with a tentative D call TRBD1 (7 bases). The CDR3 length is 15 residues. With 6 bases removed from V and 5 bases from J, the gap between germline ends came to 17 bases.

The genes are TRBV10-3 and TRBJ2-3; D perhaps matches TRBD2 (5 bases). Germline loops: CDR1 ENHRY, CDR2 SYGVKD. With 5 bases removed from V and 9 bases from J, the gap between germline ends came to 15 bases. The CDR3 totals 13 residues. CDR3 sequence: CAISTPGMGTQYF. For the CDR3, the DNA is TGTGCCATCAGTACTCCCGGGATGGGGACGCAGTATTTT.

The V call is TRBV12-3 or TRBV12-4, the J call TRBJ1-2; D gene uncertain. The CDR3 totals 13 residues. V was shortened by 5 bases and J by 1 base, with 8 bases between the two germline ends. The chain's CDR3 is CASSEQLNYGYTF. Written as DNA, the CDR3 is TGTGCCAGCAGTGAACAGCTTAACTATGGCTACACCTTC.

The chain links TRBV6-5 to TRBJ1-1, with a possible D match to TRBD1 (6 bases). The CDR3 has 16 residues. Trimming took off 0 bases at V and 0 bases at J, with 11 bases between the two ends. Germline-derived CDR1 and CDR2 are MNHEY and SVGAGI. CDR3 residues: CASSYSGGLMNTEAFF. The CDR3 coding sequence is TGTGCCAGCAGTTACTCCGGGGGCCTTATGAACACTGAAGCTTTCTTT.

This clonotype was seen ten or more times. This chain links TRBV5-1 with TRBJ2-3; D unresolved. The germline gives CDR1 SGHRS, CDR2 YFSETQ. V dropped 6 bases and J dropped 2 bases, with 4 bases sitting between them. The CDR3 sequence is 11 residues long. The CDR3: CASTSTDTQYF. The CDR3 bases are TGCGCCAGCACCTCCACAGATACGCAGTATTTT. The whole variable domain, filled in from reference TRBV5-1 and TRBJ2-3, reads KAGVTQTPRYLIKTRGQQVTLSCSPISGHRSVSWYQQTPGQGLQFLFEYFSETQRNKGNFPGRFSGRQFSNSRSEMNVSTLELGDSALYLCASTSTDTQYFGPGTRLTVL.

This sequence joins TRBV5-5 and TRBJ1-1; D is unresolved. CDR1 SGHKS and CDR2 YYEKEE come from the germline V gene (reference sequence). Trimming pared 4 bases from V and 2 bases from J, leaving 12 bases between. This CDR3 has 14 residues. The DNA of the CDR3 is TGTGCCAGCAGCCCGTCGGAGCTTAACACTGAAGCTTTCTTT. Its translation is CASSPSELNTEAFF.

This chain uses TRBV7-9 with TRBJ1-1; the D is unclear. Between the trimmed V and J ends, which lost 10 bases and 0 bases, there was a span of 9 bases. The V gene's germline CDR1 is SEHNR and CDR2 FQNEAQ (reference sequence). The CDR3 spans 12 residues. The CDR3 reads CANERLNTEAFF. The CDR3 region has the DNA TGTGCCAACGAGCGGTTGAACACTGAAGCTTTCTTT.

The chain recombines TRBV4-2 with TRBJ2-3, with unresolved D. The CDR3 loop spans 15 amino acids. Deletions cut 1 base from V and 4 bases from J, with 12 bases between. CDR1 and CDR2 (germline): LGHNA, YNFKEQ. The CDR3 region is CASSQVVPSADTQYF. CDR3 bases: TGTGCCAGCAGCCAAGTGGTCCCGTCAGCAGATACGCAGTATTTT.

The rearrangement uses TRBV7-2 and TRBJ2-1, with D maybe TRBD2 (6 bases). CDR1 and CDR2 from the germline V gene are SGHTA and FQGNSA. Trimming removed 5 bases at V and 3 bases at J, with 14 bases between. The CDR3 is 15 residues long. In DNA, the CDR3 is TGTGCCAGCAGCCCCCGGGTAGCGGTCTACAATGAGCAGTTCTTC. Its protein is CASSPRVAVYNEQFF.

CDR3: CSVSDGNTEAFF. In DNA, the CDR3 is TGCAGTGTTTCGGACGGGAACACTGAAGCTTTCTTT. This chain connects TRBV20-1 to TRBJ1-1; D not certain. The CDR3 length is 12 residues. The germline CDR1 and CDR2 sequences are DFQATT and SNEGSKA (reference sequence). Trimming cost V 7 bases and J 1 base, with 10 bases left between them.

J is TRBJ2-7 and V is TRBV4-1, with D tentatively TRBD1 (6 bases). V dropped 0 bases and J dropped 6 bases, with 15 bases sitting between them. The CDR3 covers 15 residues. Germline V CDR1 and CDR2: MGHRA, YSYEKL. The CDR3 DNA reads TGCGCCAGCAGCCAAGAGGGTCAGGGGCTGGCCGAGCAGTACTTC. Residues: CASSQEGQGLAEQYF.

The sample holds many counts of this clonotype. The rearrangement uses TRBV11-2 and TRBJ2-5, with 10 positions matching TRBD2. Trimming cost V 4 bases and J 4 bases; bases outside gene matches: 9. The germline CDR1 and CDR2 sequences are SGHAT and FQNNGV. The length of the CDR3 is 16 residues. CDR3 nucleotide sequence: TGTGCCAGCAGCTCCCTCAGCGGGGGGGCGGGAGAGACCCAGTACTTC. It encodes CASSSLSGGAGETQYF.

This clonotype has a handful of counts. The V call is TRBV3-1, the J call TRBJ2-5; D is unresolved. The CDR3 sequence is 15 residues long. Trimming removed 1 base from V and 1 base from J, with 10 bases in between. CDR1 is LGHDT, CDR2 YNNKEL, per germline (reference sequence). The CDR3 loop reads CASSQGRNFQETQYF. The CDR3 bases are TGTGCCAGCAGCCAAGGACGGAACTTCCAAGAGACCCAGTACTTC.

The V gene is TRBV5-1, the J gene TRBJ1-1; D is ambiguous. CDR1 and CDR2 (germline): SGHRS, YFSETQ. V lost 4 bases to trimming and J lost 4 bases, with 17 bases between them. The CDR3 sequence is 15 residues long. CDR3 DNA sequence: TGCGCCAGCAGCCCGGCGCCGGGAGGTGGCACTGAAGCTTTCTTT. Translated, it gives CASSPAPGGGTEAFF.

The CDR3 sequence is CASSLHRANTGELFF. The CDR3 nucleotides are TGTGCCAGCAGCTTACACAGGGCAAACACCGGGGAGCTGTTTTTT. The V and J genes are TRBV28 and TRBJ2-2, with D possibly being TRBD1 (6 bases). V was cut by 6 bases and J by 2 bases, with 13 bases left in between. CDR3 length equals 15 residues. Germline CDR1 is MDHEN and CDR2 is SYDVKM.

This clonotype was detected only a few times. The genes are TRBV11-2 and TRBJ2-7, with D unclear. The CDR3 runs 14 residues. Germline-derived CDR1 and CDR2 are SGHAT and FQNNGV. The V end was cut by 5 bases, the J end by 3 bases, with 14 bases between. The CDR3 DNA reads as TGTGCCAGCAGCCAAGGAACACGGTTCTACGAGCAGTACTTC. Protein product: CASSQGTRFYEQYF. The whole variable domain, remainder taken from reference TRBV11-2 and TRBJ2-7, is EAGVAQSPRYKIIEKRQSVAFWCNPISGHATLYWYQQILGQGPKLLIQFQNNGVVDDSQLPKDRFSAERLKGVDSTLKIQPAKLEDSAVYLCASSQGTRFYEQYFGPGTRLTVT.

In its sample, this clonotype was seen a few times. This chain links TRBV4-1 with TRBJ2-3, with TRBD2 matching 10 bases. Per the germline V gene, CDR1 is MGHRA and CDR2 is YSYEKL. The CDR3 length is 20 residues. With V trimmed by 4 bases and J by 2 bases, 18 bases remained unmatched. This CDR3 reads CASSREVVLWLAGDTDTQYF. CDR3 bases: TGCGCCAGCAGCCGAGAGGTTGTCTTGTGGCTAGCGGGAGACACAGATACGCAGTATTTT.

The table lists this clonotype with many counts. The chain recombines TRBV3-1 with TRBJ2-5, with unresolved D. The CDR3 spans 18 residues. Germline lookup yields CDR1 LGHDT and CDR2 YNNKEL (reference sequence). The V gene lost 0 bases and the J gene lost 4 bases, with 21 bases spanning the gap. CDR3 residues: CASSQDLLGPTPGETQYF. CDR3 DNA: TGTGCCAGCAGCCAAGATCTATTAGGGCCCACCCCAGGAGAGACCCAGTACTTC.

The rearrangement uses TRBV29-1 and TRBJ2-1; 9 bases are a match to TRBD1. Germline assignment: CDR1 SQVTM and CDR2 ANQGSEA. V gave up 7 bases and J gave up 15 bases; unmatched junction bases: 16. This CDR3 has 13 amino acids. The CDR3 protein is CSARPPGQGIRFF. The CDR3 nucleotides are TGCAGCGCCCGGCCACCGGGACAGGGAATCAGGTTCTTC.

J is TRBJ2-5 and V is TRBV2; D remains ambiguous. Germline assignment: CDR1 SNHLY and CDR2 FYNNEI. The V end lost 5 bases, the J end lost 1 base, and 5 bases lay between the germline ends. The CDR3 sequence is 12 residues long. In DNA form, the CDR3 reads TGTGCCAGCAGTTGGACCCAAGAGACCCAGTACTTC. Translated: CASSWTQETQYF.

This clonotype was picked up a small number of times. V is TRBV5-1 and J is TRBJ2-1, with D perhaps TRBD2 (6 bases). Trimming removed 0 bases from V and 10 bases from J, with 20 bases in between. CDR1 is SGHRS, CDR2 YFSETQ, per germline. This CDR3 has 16 amino acids. Here the CDR3 DNA reads TGCGCCAGCAGCTTGGCCTTACAAGGTTACGGGGGAGAGCAGTTCTTC. Its protein is CASSLALQGYGGEQFF.

This chain links TRBV10-3 with TRBJ2-1; 9 nucleotides align to TRBD1. This CDR3 spans 12 amino acids. The trim removed 10 bases at V and 8 bases at J, leaving 6 bases unmatched. The germline V gene encodes CDR1 ENHRY and CDR2 SYGVKD. The CDR3 spells CATEGQGDEQFF. The CDR3 DNA reads as TGTGCCACCGAGGGACAGGGCGATGAGCAGTTCTTC.